The present TCR beta chain was sequenced within a study of T cells after yellow fever vaccination. General study results and limits: Though weaker, the secondary response peaked faster, on day 5 versus 15. There was a possibility that FACS-sorted repertoires contained abundant clonotypes contaminating from the bulk population. Relatively few clonotypes were ones that appeared in both CD4 and CD8 compartments.

MiXCR, applied by TCRdb to the 5' RACE reads, yields one record per CDR3 protein. The table includes around 360,000 distinct CDR3 sequences, under 14% detected once. Germline assignment: CDR1 KGHSH and CDR2 LQKENI. The CDR3 runs to 13 residues. Unmatched junction bases numbered 6, after V lost 4 bases and J lost 8 bases. This clonotype came up a few times. Its antigen remains unknown. This sequence was found in a man between 18 and 35 years old who received the YFV17D yellow fever vaccine. The genes are TRBV18 and TRBJ1-1; TRBD1 matches 8 bases. The specimen was PBMCs, collected on the day of the first yellow fever vaccination. This CDR3 reads CASSQGQATEAFF. CDR3 DNA sequence: TGTGCCAGCTCACAGGGACAGGCGACAGAAGCTTTCTTT.